The clone carrying this T cell receptor (beta chain) was detected ten times or more. In the original analysis: The assay estimated nucleated cells by amplifying reference gene primers. Using immunoSEQ multiplex PCR, the repertoire was profiled, and TCRdb retains in-frame clones only, with some absent. The V and J calls and clone size come from that table; D and trimming were worked out from the DNA. The table shows a few hundred thousand clones, with 82% occurring only once. This sample is part of a study of blood T cell repertoires in COVID-19. Overall study context: The United States, Italy and Spain provided the acute and convalescent COVID-19 samples.

This CDR3 spans 14 amino acids. CDR1 and CDR2 from the germline V gene are SGHAT and FQNNGV. V was cut by 5 bases and J by 5 bases, with 15 bases left in between. This sequence was found in a young woman with acute or convalescent COVID-19. The chain employs TRBV11-2 and TRBJ1-1, with unresolved D. The material sequenced was peripheral blood. The CDR3 sequence is CASSPPVSWTEAFF. The CDR3 DNA is TGTGCCAGCAGCCCGCCGGTGAGTTGGACTGAAGCTTTCTTT.